This note documents a single TCR beta chain sequence. Antigen unknown. Germline CDR1 MDHEN, CDR2 SYDVKM. The CDR3 is 14 amino acids. Trimming took 6 bases from V and 7 from J, leaving 16 bases between them. This specimen comes from a study of T cells in tuberculosis. About the research overall: T cells were selected with CD1B tetramers loaded with glucose monomycolate. This South African cohort compared adolescents with or without latent tuberculosis against adults with active tuberculosis.

Findings of the study overall: Smaller alpha distances in active tuberculosis partly reflected shorter CDR3-alpha lengths. GMM-specific TCRs were nearer to active tuberculosis alpha repertoires, suggesting expansion.

The repertoire was sequenced with immunoSEQ multiplex PCR; TCRdb's copy has only in-frame clones and lacks some. This table holds tens of thousands of clones, around 94% found once. V is TRBV28 and J is TRBJ2-1; D remains unclear. The source of this sequence is a donor under 30 with latent tuberculosis or without tuberculosis infection. The sequenced sample was PBMCs. The CDR3: CASSRSPSENEQFF. CDR3 DNA sequence: TGTGCCAGCAGCCGAAGCCCGAGCGAAAATGAGCAGTTCTTC.